This TCR beta chain was sequenced during a study of CD8 T cells in Susac syndrome. V lost 0 bases to trimming and J lost 6 bases, with 14 bases between them. CDR1 is LNHNV and CDR2 is YYDKDF in the germline V gene (reference sequence). The CDR3 spans 15 residues. Random-hexamer reverse transcription was applied to roughly 0.5 to 1 ug RNA. TCRdb reprocessed the immunoSEQ multiplex PCR reads via MiXCR and lists one record per CDR3 protein. Seen here are under 200,000 distinct CDR3 sequences, about 96% observed once, and the top ten hold around 0.12%. Sequencing of TCR beta was undertaken in CD8+ and CD4+ T cells derived from blood. CD8+ and CD4+ T cells were negatively isolated; TEMRA cells were FACS-enriched.

This clonotype was obtained from a human donor with Susac syndrome. Material: CD4+ T cells from PBMCs. The J gene is TRBJ1-2, the V gene TRBV15; D might be TRBD1 (6 bases). In DNA form, the CDR3 reads TGTGCCACCAGCAGAGAACAGGGTACGAGAAATGGCTACACCTTC. It specifies CATSREQGTRNGYTF.